Listed here is a single T cell receptor (beta chain). The data belong to a study of shared clonotypes between healthy human individuals. Assay used: immunoSEQ multiplex PCR; TCRdb lists only in-frame clones, some missing. The data hold over 400,000 clones, with around 96% observed a single time. The CDR3 consists of 16 residues. Trimming at V came to 0 bases and at J to 4 bases, leaving 9 bases not matched to a gene. Germline assignment: CDR1 SGDLS and CDR2 YYNGEE. Investigators divided CD4+ cells into CD45RA+ naive and CD45RA-negative memory subsets. Source material: naive CD4+ T cells sorted from blood. Subset meaning: CD45RA+ positively selected. The sequence was collected from a woman under 40 in good health. The chain uses TRBV9 and TRBJ1-2, with 7 bases that match TRBD1. CDR3 sequence (DNA): TGTGCCAGCAGCGTAGAGCCCGGGAGACAGGGCTATGGCTACACCTTC. This sequence encodes CASSVEPGRQGYGYTF.